A selection of T cell receptor beta chains follows, all from one sample in a study of T cells in Graves' hyperthyroidism and ophthalmopathy. One entry per CDR3 protein, called by TCRdb with MiXCR from the multiplex PCR reads. Of some 500,000 distinct CDR3 sequences in the sample, roughly 14% are singletons; the top ten hold around a sixth. Material: blood. Receptor source: a woman aged 18-29 years with Graves' hyperthyroidism. CDR3s include the opening cysteine and the closing phenylalanine or tryptophan. A D gene is named only where the DNA matches it firmly. Expanded clones get a size class; other rows say once, few or many, or leave the size out.

>TRBV2|TRBD2|TRBJ2-3|many
CASSSGRSPTDTQYF
TGTGCCAGCAGCAGCGGGAGATCCCCCACAGATACGCAGTATTTT
>TRBV12-3/TRBV12-4|TRBD2|TRBJ2-7|many
CASSLGRENYEQYF
TGTGCCAGCAGCCTCGGGAGGGAGAACTACGAGCAGTACTTC
>TRBV7-9|.|TRBJ1-1|many
CASSLSLTYTEAFF
TGTGCCAGCAGCCTGTCACTCACGTACACTGAAGCTTTCTTT
>TRBV7-3|TRBD2|TRBJ2-1|.
CTSSLKGSSGSSYNEQFF
TGTACCAGCAGCTTAAAAGGAAGTAGCGGGAGCTCCTACAATGAGCAGTTCTTC
>TRBV5-8|TRBD1|TRBJ1-4|many
CASSSRDRGWWGEKLFF
TGTGCCAGCAGCTCCCGGGACAGGGGATGGTGGGGTGAAAAACTGTTTTTT
>TRBV20-1|TRBD1|TRBJ2-7|many
CSARRRQGTYEQYF
TGCAGTGCTAGAAGGAGACAGGGAACCTACGAGCAGTACTTC
>TRBV28|.|TRBJ1-6|.
CASSLNGGRRRSSPLHF
TGTGCCAGCAGTTTAAACGGGGGGCGCCGGAGAAGTTCACCCCTCCACTTT
>TRBV6-1|.|TRBJ2-1|many
CASSGKGSSYNEQFF
TGTGCCAGCAGTGGCAAAGGATCCTCCTACAATGAGCAGTTCTTC
>TRBV4-1|.|TRBJ1-1|few
CASSQEAGGSFF
TGCGCCAGCAGCCAAGAAGCGGGCGGGAGTTTCTTT
>TRBV20-1|TRBD2|TRBJ2-1|.
CSARGLAGLGNEQFF
TGCAGTGCTAGAGGACTAGCGGGACTAGGGAATGAGCAGTTCTTC
>TRBV20-1|TRBD2|TRBJ2-1|.
CSAREAGGYNEQFF
TGCAGTGCTAGAGAAGCGGGGGGATACAATGAGCAGTTCTTC
>TRBV11-3|TRBD1|TRBJ2-1|once
CASSLGTGGFNEQFF
TGTGCCAGCAGCTTGGGGACAGGGGGCTTCAATGAGCAGTTCTTC
>TRBV2|TRBD1|TRBJ1-1|many
CASSSQGAGNTEAFF
TGTGCCAGCAGTTCGCAGGGGGCGGGGAACACTGAAGCTTTCTTT
>TRBV3-1|.|TRBJ1-2|.
CASSLTGDNYGYTF
TGTGCCAGCAGCCTAACGGGGGATAACTATGGCTACACCTTC
>TRBV6-1|.|TRBJ1-6|many
CASSYETRNSPLHF
TGTGCCAGCAGTTATGAGACTCGTAATTCACCCCTCCACTTT
>TRBV10-3|.|TRBJ2-3|many
CAISEVTDTQYF
TGTGCCATCAGTGAGGTCACAGATACGCAGTATTTT
>TRBV5-8|.|TRBJ2-7|few
CASSDRGFYEQYF
TGTGCCAGCAGCGATCGGGGTTTCTACGAGCAGTACTTC
>TRBV6-1|.|TRBJ1-2|many
CASSSSRGTNYGYTF
TGTGCCAGCAGTTCATCCAGGGGAACGAACTATGGCTACACCTTC
>TRBV29-1|.|TRBJ1-1|.
CSVVKGNTEAFF
TGCAGCGTTGTTAAAGGGAATACTGAAGCTTTCTTT
>TRBV6-1|TRBD1|TRBJ2-1|many
CASSVEGQASTQFF
TGTGCCAGCAGTGTAGAAGGACAGGCCTCGACGCAGTTCTTC
>TRBV2|.|TRBJ1-1|many
CASSPRGDVDTEAFF
TGTGCCAGCAGTCCTCGGGGGGATGTGGACACTGAAGCTTTCTTT